This TCR beta chain was sequenced in a study of early stage breast cancer tumors. Blood replicates held 0.5 ug DNA, tumor or normal breast approximately 1.5 ug, two each. This table comes from immunoSEQ multiplex PCR, and its TCRdb copy is limited to in-frame clones, with some not included. Of roughly 60,000 clones in the sample, over 60% were seen once. The CDR3 runs 16 residues. Germline CDR1 is MGHRA and CDR2 is YSYEKL. The V and J ends lost 1 base and 10 bases, in that order; junction bases with no gene match: 6. This TCR was sampled from a person aged 30-39 years with breast cancer. Source material: blood. The chain employs TRBV4-1 and TRBJ2-1, with 14 bases that match TRBD2. The CDR3 nucleotides are TGCGCCAGCAGCCAAGTGGGGACTAGCGGGAGAGGCGAGCAGTTCTTC. This codes for CASSQVGTSGRGEQFF.